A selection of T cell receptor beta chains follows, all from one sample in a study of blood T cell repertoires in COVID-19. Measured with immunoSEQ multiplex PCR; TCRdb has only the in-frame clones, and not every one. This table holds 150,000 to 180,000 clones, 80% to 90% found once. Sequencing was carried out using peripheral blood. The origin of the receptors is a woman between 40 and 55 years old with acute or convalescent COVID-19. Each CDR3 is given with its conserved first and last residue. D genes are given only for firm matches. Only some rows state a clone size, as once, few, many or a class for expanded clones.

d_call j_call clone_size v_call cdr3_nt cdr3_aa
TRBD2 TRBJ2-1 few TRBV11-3 TGTGCCAGCAGCTTAGGGGGATTTAGCGGGAGGGACTATGAGCAGTTCTTC CASSLGGFSGRDYEQFF
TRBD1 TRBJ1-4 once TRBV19 TGTGCCAGTAGTACCTACGGGACAGTAAATGAAAAACTGTTTTTT CASSTYGTVNEKLFF
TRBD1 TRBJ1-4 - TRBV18 TGTGCCAGCTCACCGTGGGACAGCCTTAATGAAAAACTGTTTTTT CASSPWDSLNEKLFF
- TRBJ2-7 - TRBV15 TGTGCCACCAGCTCTAAGACGGGGAAAGAGCAGTACTTC CATSSKTGKEQYF
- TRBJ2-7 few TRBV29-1 TGCAGCGTTGGAGAGACAGGCCCCTACGAGCAGTACTTC CSVGETGPYEQYF
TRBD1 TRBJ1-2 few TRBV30 TGTGCCTGGAGTGCGTCGGGACAGACCCTCTATGGCTACACCTTC CAWSASGQTLYGYTF
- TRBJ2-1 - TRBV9 TGTGCCAGCAGCCCCATGAGCCGTAATGAGCAGTTCTTC CASSPMSRNEQFF
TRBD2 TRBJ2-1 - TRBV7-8 TGTGCCAGCAGCCGTAGCGGGGGGGGTCGGAGCTCCTACAATGAGCAGTTCTTC CASSRSGGGRSSYNEQFF
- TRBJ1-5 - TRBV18 TGTGCCAGCTCACCACCGACAGTCAACCGGCCCCAGCATTTT CASSPPTVNRPQHF
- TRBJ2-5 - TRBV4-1 TGCGCCAGCAGCCAAGGTCTTGCGGTAGAGACCCAGTACTTC CASSQGLAVETQYF
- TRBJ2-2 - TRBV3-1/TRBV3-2 TGTGCCAGCAGCCAAGATAGGACCGTCGGGGGCGGGGAGCTGTTTTTT CASSQDRTVGGGELFF
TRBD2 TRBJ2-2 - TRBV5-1 TGCGCCAGCAGACCGAGGATGGCCAGCGGGGGGCAAATAAACACCGGGGAGCTGTTTTTT CASRPRMASGGQINTGELFF
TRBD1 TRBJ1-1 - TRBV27 TGTGCCAGCAGCTTAGGACAGGGAATTGAAGCTTTCTTT CASSLGQGIEAFF
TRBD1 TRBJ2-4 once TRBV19 TGTGCCAGTAGTATTGGGGGACAGCTAGCCAAAAACATTCAGTACTTC CASSIGGQLAKNIQYF
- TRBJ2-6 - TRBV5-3 TGTGCCAGAAGCGTAGTCCGGGCTGGGGCCAACGTCCTGACTTTC CARSVVRAGANVLTF
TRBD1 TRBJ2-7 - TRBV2 TGTGCCAGCCAGGAACAGGGGAGTCACGAGCAGTACTTC CASQEQGSHEQYF
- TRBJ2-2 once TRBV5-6 TGTGCCAGCACCCAGCGACTAGTCACCGGGGAGCTGTTTTTT CASTQRLVTGELFF
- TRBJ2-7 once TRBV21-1 TGTGCCAGCAGCAAAGTCGAATACAGGGGGCTGGAGGGCGAGCAGTACTTC CASSKVEYRGLEGEQYF
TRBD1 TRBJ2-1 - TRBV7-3 TGTGCCAGCAGCTTAGGACAGGGGAAGAATGAGCAGTTCTTC CASSLGQGKNEQFF
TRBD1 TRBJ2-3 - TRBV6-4 TGTGCCAGCAGTCGGGGACAGGGCACAGATACGCAGTATTTT CASSRGQGTDTQYF
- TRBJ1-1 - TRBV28 TGTGCCAGCATGTCACCAGCGGGCGCTGAAGCTTTCTTT CASMSPAGAEAFF
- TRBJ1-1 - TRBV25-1 TGTGCCAGCAGTGAATCAATTCAGGGCTTGGGTTGGACTGAAGCTTTCTTT CASSESIQGLGWTEAFF
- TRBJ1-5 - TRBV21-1 TGTGCCAGCAGCCCGGGACAGGAGGTTAGCAATCAGCCCCAGCATTTT CASSPGQEVSNQPQHF
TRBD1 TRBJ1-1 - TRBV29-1 TGCAGCGTTTACAGGGGGAACACTGAAGCTTTCTTT CSVYRGNTEAFF
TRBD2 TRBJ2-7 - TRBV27 TGTGCCAGCAGTTCAACTAGCGGGGGGGCCGTGTACGAGCAGTACTTC CASSSTSGGAVYEQYF
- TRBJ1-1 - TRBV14 TGTGCCAGCAGCCAAGCAGGAGGCGCGGCTGAAGCTTTCTTT CASSQAGGAAEAFF
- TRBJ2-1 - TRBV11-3 TGTGCCAGCAGCTTAGATCCAGGGGTCGTTAATGAGCAGTTCTTC CASSLDPGVVNEQFF
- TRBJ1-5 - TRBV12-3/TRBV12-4 TGTGCCAGCAGTTTACCAAAGCCTCAGCCCCAGCATTTT CASSLPKPQPQHF
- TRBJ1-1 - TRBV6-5 TGTGCCAGCAGGAGGAATGGACATCCTGAAGCTTTCTTT CASRRNGHPEAFF
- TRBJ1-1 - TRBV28 TGTGCCAGCAGTTACGTGGCAGGGAGGTCTGAAGCTTTCTTT CASSYVAGRSEAFF
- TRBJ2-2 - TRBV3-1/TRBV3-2 TGTGCCAGCAGCCAATCAGGCTTCACCGGGGAGCTGTTTTTT CASSQSGFTGELFF
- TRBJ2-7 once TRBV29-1 TGCAGCGTCGAAGACCTCTCAGGGCGAAGGGGCGAGCAGTACTTC CSVEDLSGRRGEQYF
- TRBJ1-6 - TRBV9 TGTGCCAGCCAACAGGGAGTAGATAATTCACCCCTCCACTTT CASQQGVDNSPLHF
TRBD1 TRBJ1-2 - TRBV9 TGTGCCAGCAGCTCTCTCGGGAGGCAGGGGGCGCTTGGCTACACCTTC CASSSLGRQGALGYTF
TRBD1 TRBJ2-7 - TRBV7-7 TGTGCCAGCAGCGCAGACAGGGGTGGCGAGCAGTACTTC CASSADRGGEQYF
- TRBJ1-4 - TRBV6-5 TGTGCCAGCAGTTTTGACAGAGAAAAACTGTTTTTT CASSFDREKLFF
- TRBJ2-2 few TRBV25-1 TGTGCCAGCAGTGGGACATCCCACAGGACCGGGGAGCTGTTTTTT CASSGTSHRTGELFF
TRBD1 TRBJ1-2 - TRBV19 TGTGCCAGTCAAGAACCGGGACAGGGATATGGCTACACCTTC CASQEPGQGYGYTF
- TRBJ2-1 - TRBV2 TGTGCCAGCCAGGAGGGTCGGCAGTTCTTC CASQEGRQFF
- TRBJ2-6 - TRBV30 TGTGCCTGGAGTGTCGGGACTGCTGGGGCCAACGTCCTGACTTTC CAWSVGTAGANVLTF
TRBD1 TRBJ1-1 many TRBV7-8 TGTGCCAGCAGCTTAGGGGCGACAGGGTATGCTAAGTTT CASSLGATGYAKF
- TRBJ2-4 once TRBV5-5 TGTGCCAGCAGCTTAATGGGCCCCAAAAACATTCAGTACTTC CASSLMGPKNIQYF
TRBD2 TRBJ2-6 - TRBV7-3 TGTGCCAGCAGCCCGGGACTACCGATCTCTGGGGCCAACGTCCTGACTTTC CASSPGLPISGANVLTF
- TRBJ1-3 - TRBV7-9 TGTGCCAGCAGCTTGGCGAGGGTGACGGGGTCCGGAAACACCATATATTTT CASSLARVTGSGNTIYF
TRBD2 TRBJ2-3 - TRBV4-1 TGCGCCAGCAGCCACTTGATGGGACTAGCGGGCTCAGATACGCAGTATTTT CASSHLMGLAGSDTQYF
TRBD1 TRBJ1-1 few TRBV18 TGTGCCAGCTCAAACAGGGGGCTAACAAATGAAGCTTTCTTT CASSNRGLTNEAFF
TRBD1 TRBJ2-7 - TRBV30 TGTGCCTGGAGAGCCTCCATCGGGACAGGGTCCTACGAGCAGTACTTC CAWRASIGTGSYEQYF
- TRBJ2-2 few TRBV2 TGTGCCAGCAAGAATCAGGGGACGGACACCGGGGAGCTGTTTTTT CASKNQGTDTGELFF
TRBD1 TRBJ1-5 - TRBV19 TGTGCCAGTAAAAATGACAGGGCGAGCAATCAGCCCCAGCATTTT CASKNDRASNQPQHF
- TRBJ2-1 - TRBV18 TGTGCCAGCTCACCAAAGGAGGGAACCTACAATGAGCAGTTCTTC CASSPKEGTYNEQFF
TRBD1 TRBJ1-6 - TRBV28 TGTGCCAGCATTCGGGACAGGGGATACTCACCCCTCCACTTT CASIRDRGYSPLHF
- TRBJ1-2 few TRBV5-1 TGCGCCAGCAGCTTGGGGGCAGGGGTTGGCTACACCTTC CASSLGAGVGYTF
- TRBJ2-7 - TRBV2 TGTGCCAGCAGTGAGGTTGGGGCGACTGGCGAGCAGTACTTC CASSEVGATGEQYF
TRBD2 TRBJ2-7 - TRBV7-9 TGTGCCAGCAGCTTAAGCGGGGGGGTTAGGTCGGAGCAGTACTTC CASSLSGGVRSEQYF
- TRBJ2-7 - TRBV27 TGTGCCAGCAGTTTACGGCCCGGGACAATTCTAAATTGGTACGAGCAGTACTTC CASSLRPGTILNWYEQYF
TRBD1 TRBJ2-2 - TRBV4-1 TGCGCCAGCAGCCCAGGGACAGGGAAGGACGGGGAGCTGTTTTTT CASSPGTGKDGELFF
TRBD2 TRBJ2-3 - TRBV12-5 TGTGCTAGTGGTCTGGGACTAGCTGCAGATACGCAGTATTTT CASGLGLAADTQYF